Presented here are 6 T cell receptor beta chains from one specimen sequenced in a study of spatial heterogeneity in lung cancer. Study-wide points: Expanded alpha and beta TCR counts within tumors tracked tumor mutation counts.

TCRdb reprocessed the 5' RACE reads via MiXCR and lists one record per CDR3 protein. The sample lists 10,000 or so distinct CDR3 sequences; 8.5% to 9% were seen once. Noted time point: sample taken at primary tumor resection. Their recognized antigens are unknown. This sample comprised lung tumor tissue, obtained at surgery. The origin of the receptors is a female donor with early-stage non-small cell lung cancer.

This clonotype appeared many times. The gene calls are TRBV7-9 and TRBJ2-7; 7 nucleotides line up with TRBD1. Trimming cost V 3 bases and J 2 bases; bases outside gene matches: 4. There are 14 residues in the CDR3. The germline V gene encodes CDR1 SEHNR and CDR2 FQNEAQ (reference sequence). As DNA, the CDR3 is TGTGCCAGCAGCTTTGGGACAGCTACCTACGAGCAGTACTTC. Translated, it gives CASSFGTATYEQYF.

This clonotype came up a few times. This chain uses TRBV7-9 with TRBJ2-7, with a weak D call TRBD2 (5 bases). V gave up 1 base and J gave up 7 bases, with 14 bases separating them. The CDR3 loop spans 14 amino acids. Germline V gives CDR1 SEHNR, CDR2 FQNEAQ (reference sequence). CDR3 coding DNA: TGTGCCAGCAGCTTAGGAGACACCAGAGGGGAGCAGTACTTC. Protein: CASSLGDTRGEQYF.

This clonotype was counted a few times. The chain uses TRBV18 and TRBJ2-3, with TRBD1 matching 7 bases. The CDR3 runs to 15 residues. The ends lost 4 bases at V and 2 bases at J; junction bases unmatched: 6. Germline V gives CDR1 KGHSH, CDR2 LQKENI. The CDR3 DNA reads TGTGCCAGCTCACTTCCGGGACAGTACACAGATACGCAGTATTTT. This encodes CASSLPGQYTDTQYF.

This clonotype was observed a handful of times. The V gene is TRBV7-9, the J gene TRBJ2-3; weak D call: TRBD1 (6 bases). V gave up 5 bases and J gave up 3 bases, with 12 bases separating them. CDR1 and CDR2 from the germline V gene are SEHNR and FQNEAQ (reference sequence). The CDR3 length is 14 residues. CDR3 sequence (DNA): TGTGCCAGCAGCCTACAGGGAGAAACAGATACGCAGTATTTT. This translates into CASSLQGETDTQYF.

This clonotype was found many times. V gene TRBV28 combines with J gene TRBJ2-1; 9 nucleotides align to TRBD2. The CDR3 length is 15 residues. V shed 4 bases, J shed 5 bases, and the junction held 6 bases outside the gene matches. Germline loops: CDR1 MDHEN, CDR2 SYDVKM. CDR3 loop: CASSSPASGDNEQFF. The CDR3 DNA follows: TGTGCCAGCAGTTCCCCGGCTAGCGGGGACAATGAGCAGTTCTTC.

This clonotype was detected ten times or more. The DNA of the CDR3 is TGTGCCAGCAGCGTAGGCAGCGGGGGGGCCCTCTACGAGCAGTACTTC. Its protein is CASSVGSGGALYEQYF. The genes are TRBV9 and TRBJ2-7, with 10 nucleotides matching TRBD2. Germline V lookup: CDR1 SGDLS, CDR2 YYNGEE. This CDR3 has 16 residues. The junction had 6 bases not matched to a gene; V was cut back by 0 bases and J by 3 bases.